This TCR beta chain was recorded in a study of T cell repertoires and HLA-DP antigens. There are 16 residues in the CDR3. V was trimmed by 8 bases and J by 1 base, leaving 19 bases between them. The germline V gene has CDR1 LNHDA and CDR2 SQIVND (reference sequence). The assay was immunoSEQ multiplex PCR, and TCRdb's table has in-frame clones only and misses some. The table has roughly 73,000 clones, around 77% seen once. Many counts were recorded for this clone. Antigen specificity is unknown. The sample was CD4+ T cells from PBMCs. The sequence came from a man aged 55 to 70 in good health and CMV-seronegative. The rearrangement uses TRBV19 and TRBJ2-3; the D is unclear. The CDR3 nucleotides are TGTGCCAGTCTCTTTCGACTGAAGGCGGGCACAGATACGCAGTATTTT. It codes for CASLFRLKAGTDTQYF.